The 10 T cell receptor delta chains below all came from one sample that was sequenced in a study of γδ T cells in repeated Plasmodium falciparum infection. TCRdb reapplied CATT to the multiplex PCR reads. This table has roughly 86,000 delta-chain clones, over 1.3% appearing once. Gammadelta T cells were flow-sorted from PBMC into Vgamma9/Vdelta2+ and Vdelta2-negative populations for bulk analysis. Sequenced sample: gamma-delta T cells from blood. Receptor source: a pool of human donors (malaria-infected and uninfected, not separated).

This clone was detected ten times or more. V and J are TRDV1 and TRDJ1; no clear D gene. CDR3 length: 16 amino acids. V was cut by 1 base and J by 0 bases, with 12 bases left in between. Germline V lookup: CDR1 TSWWSYY, CDR2 QGS. CDR3 sequence: CALGEPGPPNTDKLIF. Here the CDR3 DNA reads TGTGCTCTTGGGGAACCAGGGCCCCCTAACACCGATAAACTCATCTTT.

Regarding this clone: TCRdb's entry gives the protein of a much larger clone, which mismatches this DNA's translation at residue 11, likely from a read error; the protein reported here is translated from the DNA. V is TRDV1 and J is TRDJ1, with D possibly matching TRDD3 (6 bases). No J gene is reported in TCRdb; it was inferred here by comparing the DNA with germline. This CDR3 is 19 amino acids long. Trimming removed 3 bases from V and 0 bases from J, with 23 bases in between. In germline, CDR1 is TSWWSYY, CDR2 QGS. CDR3 nucleotide sequence: TGTGCTCTTGGGGATCCTCTGTTGGGGATCGCCTCGTACACCGATAAACTCATCTTT. Translation gives CALGDPLLGIASYTDKLIF.

This clone was counted only a few times. The amino acid sequence in TCRdb belongs to a much larger clone and departs from this DNA's translation at residue 14, likely a sequencing read error; the sequence shown is translated from the DNA. The rearrangement links TRDV1 to TRDJ1; 12 nucleotides line up with TRDD3. V gave up 0 bases and J gave up 2 bases; unmatched junction bases: 16. Germline lookup yields CDR1 TSWWSYY and CDR2 QGS. The CDR3 has 21 amino acids. The CDR3 coding sequence is TGTGCTCTTGGGGAACTTTACCGGTCTGGGGGATACGAGGTTTTAACCGATAAACTCATCTTT. This gives the protein CALGELYRSGGYEVLTDKLIF.

Points on this clone: The protein TCRdb lists belongs to a much larger clone and differs from this DNA's translation at residue 12, which points to a read error; the protein shown is made from the DNA. V gene assignment gives TRDV2, but the J gene was left uncalled; TRDD3, the D gene given by the table, was not confirmed from the DNA. CDR1 is GEAIGNYY and CDR2 is EKD in the germline V gene. The CDR3 runs 15 residues. The CDR3 loop is CACDVLGVYTYNLTF. In DNA, the CDR3 is TGTGCCTGTGACGTACTGGGGGTTTACACCTATAACCTCACCTTT.

This clone was observed a handful of times. One base separates it from a far larger clone, so it is likely a read error. Other DNA variants within this sample encode the same CDR3. The chain recombines TRDV2 with TRDJ1; 10 bases match TRDD3. The germline gives CDR1 GEAIGNYY, CDR2 EKD. The CDR3 contains 19 residues. V trimming: 0 bases; J trimming: 0 bases; junction bases outside the gene matches: 12. CDR3 coding DNA: TGTGCCTGTGACACCGGAGAGAGGGGGGGATACGGGTACACCGATAAACTCATCTTT. Amino acid sequence: CACDTGERGGYGYTDKLIF.

This clone occurred a few times. TCRdb's protein, taken from a much larger clone, differs from this DNA's translation at residues 4 and 20, likely owing to a read error; the protein displayed comes from the DNA. The chain combines TRDV1 with TRDJ1, with 7 bases identical to TRDD3. The J gene comes from matching the DNA to germline here; TCRdb lacks it. Germline lookup yields CDR1 TSWWSYY and CDR2 QGS. There are 23 residues in the CDR3. The CDR3 loop is CALRELIVSPIKSNFTGDQELIF. DNA for the CDR3: TGTGCTCTTAGGGAACTAATTGTGTCACCCATAAAGTCAAATTTTACTGGGGACCAGGAACTCATCTTT.

Only a few counts were recorded for this clone. TCRdb records a much larger clone's protein for this DNA, with a difference at residue 11 that likely arises from a read error; the protein given is the translation of the DNA. The V and J genes are TRDV1 and TRDJ1; 11 bases line up with TRDD3. J lost 4 bases, V lost 2 bases, and 18 bases had no gene match. Germline CDR1 reads TSWWSYY; CDR2 reads QGS. The CDR3 consists of 20 residues. CDR3 bases: TGTGCTCTTGGGGAAGGAGCGCCTTTACGTCTGGGGGATACAGTCGATAAACTCATCTTT. Encoded protein: CALGEGAPLRLGDTVDKLIF.

This clone was seen a few times. A far larger clone is off by one base, so a read error is likely. The sample contains more than one DNA sequence encoding this CDR3. This chain joins TRDV2 and TRDJ1; 8 nucleotides align to TRDD2. The J gene comes from matching the DNA to germline here; TCRdb lacks it. Germline V gives CDR1 GEAIGNYY, CDR2 EKD. The CDR3 is 27 residues long. V shed 0 bases and J 1 base; nucleotides not matched to a gene: 39. The DNA of the CDR3 is TGTGCCTGTGACACCAAACTTCCTACAAGTACCGGGGAACTTCCCCCCTCCTGCGATAAAGCCACCGATAAACTCATCTTT. This codes for CACDTKLPTSTGELPPSCDKATDKLIF.

Of note for this clone: The protein TCRdb gives is from a much larger clone and does not agree with this DNA's translation at residue 7, likely a read error; the protein shown here comes from the DNA. The genes are TRDV2 and TRDJ2, with D uncertain. TCRdb offers no J gene call, so here the DNA was matched to germline to obtain one. The CDR3 spans 15 residues. Germline V gives CDR1 GEAIGNYY, CDR2 EKD. V was clipped by 3 bases and J by 1 base, with 11 bases between them. This CDR3 reads CACDVREDLTAQLFF. The CDR3, as DNA: TGTGCCTGTGACGTCCGGGAGGATTTGACAGCACAACTCTTCTTT.

This clone was counted only a few times. Translating this DNA gives a protein that differs at residue 7 from the TCRdb one, which belongs to a much larger clone; a read error is likely, and the protein shown is this translation. The chain is built from TRDV1 and TRDJ1; D gene ambiguous. CDR1 is TSWWSYY and CDR2 is QGS in the germline V gene. The length of the CDR3 is 16 residues. With 4 bases removed from V and 0 bases from J, the gap between germline ends came to 15 bases. This CDR3 reads CALGAPSLKDTDKLIF. The CDR3 coding sequence is TGTGCTCTTGGGGCCCCGTCACTCAAGGACACCGATAAACTCATCTTT.